This TCR beta chain was captured in a study of T cell responses to AZD1222 COVID-19 vaccine (dated by TCRdb to about 2021). Background on the whole study: Because spike-specific TCR depth and breadth did not differ between the two schedules, AZD1222 recipients who got a second dose at roughly 4 weeks were pooled with those who got a second dose at roughly 12 weeks. TCR sequencing covered over 230 trial participants: 207 given two doses of AZD1222 and 26 given two doses of MenACWY control vaccine. Trial participants were enrolled by age into subgroups of 18-55, 56-69 and 70-plus years, and around 150, 29 and 61 TCR-sequenced participants, respectively, were included in these subgroups. Beyond this particular receptor, the publication reports: Because no samples from the day 14 peak response were available, repertoires could be characterized only after the peak T cell response. In the small 56-69-year group, the increase in depth fell short of significance, most likely because of low power. The vaccine-associated CD4 TCRs covered the entire spike protein, and the dominant responses fell in regions 160-218 and 743-854. Conclusions about previously exposed vaccinees are limited, since just five or six AZD1222 recipients were seropositive for SARS-CoV-2 at baseline. After two AZD1222 doses, spike-specific TCR breadth and depth were significantly higher than at day 0 and than in MenACWY recipients. Nearly half of unique spike-specific TCRs reportedly recognized epitopes outside regions mutated in the B.1.351 and B.1.1.7 variants. Participants were mostly white British, with more females than males. The authors suggested clonal diversity may have been underestimated.

The CDR3 measures 12 amino acids from cysteine to phenylalanine. The CDR3 DNA has 36 bases and is translated from base 1. The germline V gene (reference sequence) yields LNHDA for CDR1 and SQIVND for CDR2. The V and J ends are trimmed by 5 bases and 5 bases, leaving 9 bases between them. The time point label of this sample denotes: baseline before first vaccination. Vaccinee samples came from UK trials COV001 and COV002, including a single-blind randomized controlled phase 2/3 trial of AZD1222 (ChAdOx1 nCoV-19) in healthy adults. For TCRbeta chain sequencing, PBMC samples from trial participants were taken at day 0 and at day 28 after the second dose. The CDR3 regions of human TCRbeta chains were analyzed by immunosequencing. Regarding the original processing steps: Repertoire TCRs were matched against a reference library of SARS-CoV-2-specific TCRs generated with the MIRA antigen-specificity platform. Breadth was defined as the fraction of unique TCRs that were SARS-CoV-2-associated, and depth was defined as the fraction of total T cells that were SARS-CoV-2-associated. Using the MIRA data, each spike-specific TCR was mapped to the spike region that the TCR reacts to and placed in a CD4 or CD8 class. Log10-transformed breadth and depth values were compared by one-way ANOVA with Sidak's multiple comparisons tests. The source is immuneACCESS, and TCRdb retained only in-frame sequences with V and J called. Part of the clones is not carried over; for the studies checked, unresolved V genes explain less than half of this, and the remainder is unexplained. The DNA gave D and trimming, while V, J and clone size come from that table. The sample table lists 90,000 to 150,000 clones, more than 85% of them with a count of one. The ten largest clones represent 2% to 3% of the sample.

A word on this clone: Its binding antigen is unknown. The input lacks base qualities; no much larger clone sits a single base away.

This receptor chain uses TRBV19 and TRBJ1-2; confidence is insufficient to name the D gene. Source: peripheral blood, taken on day 0 of AZD1222 vaccination. This TCR derives from an adult in good health. The DNA is as follows: TGTGCCAGTAGTTCTTCCTGGTATGGCTACACCTTC. Protein translation: CASSSSWYGYTF.